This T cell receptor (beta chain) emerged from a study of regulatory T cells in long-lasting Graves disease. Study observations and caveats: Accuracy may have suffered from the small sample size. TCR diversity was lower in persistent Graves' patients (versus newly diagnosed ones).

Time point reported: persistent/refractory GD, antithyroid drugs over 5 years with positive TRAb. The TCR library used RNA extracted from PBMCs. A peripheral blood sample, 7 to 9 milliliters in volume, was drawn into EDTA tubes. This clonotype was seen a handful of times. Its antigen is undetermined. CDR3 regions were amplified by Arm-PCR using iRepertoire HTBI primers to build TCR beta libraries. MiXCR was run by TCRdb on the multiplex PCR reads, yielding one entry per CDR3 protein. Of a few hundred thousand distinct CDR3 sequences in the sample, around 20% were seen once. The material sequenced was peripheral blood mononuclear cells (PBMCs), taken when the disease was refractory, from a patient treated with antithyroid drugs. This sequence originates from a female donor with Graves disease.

The CDR3 bases are TGTGCCAGTAGTACCGACAGGGTGGGTAATTCACCCCTCCACTTT. Amino acids: CASSTDRVGNSPLHF. The chain employs TRBV19 and TRBJ1-6, with 7 bases identical to TRBD1. The length of the CDR3 is 15 residues. The junction had 6 bases not matched to a gene; V was cut back by 4 bases and J by 6 bases. Germline V lookup: CDR1 LNHDA, CDR2 SQIVND (reference sequence).